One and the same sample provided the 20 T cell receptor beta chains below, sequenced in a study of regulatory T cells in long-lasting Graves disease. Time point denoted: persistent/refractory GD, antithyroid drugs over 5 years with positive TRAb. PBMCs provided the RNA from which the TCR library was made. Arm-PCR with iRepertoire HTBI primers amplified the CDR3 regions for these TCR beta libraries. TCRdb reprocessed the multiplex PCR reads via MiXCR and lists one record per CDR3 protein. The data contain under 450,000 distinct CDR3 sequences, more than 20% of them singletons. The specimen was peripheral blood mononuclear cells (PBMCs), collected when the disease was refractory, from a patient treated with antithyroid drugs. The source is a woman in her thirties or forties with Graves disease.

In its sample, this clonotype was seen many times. The CDR3 nucleotides are TGTGCCAGCAGTTTCTTGGGGTTCGATGGCACTGAAGCTTTCTTT. Translation gives CASSFLGFDGTEAFF. V usage is TRBV28 and J usage is TRBJ1-1; D uncertain. CDR1 is MDHEN, CDR2 SYDVKM, per germline. This CDR3 has 15 amino acids. Deletions cut 3 bases from V and 4 bases from J, with 15 bases between.

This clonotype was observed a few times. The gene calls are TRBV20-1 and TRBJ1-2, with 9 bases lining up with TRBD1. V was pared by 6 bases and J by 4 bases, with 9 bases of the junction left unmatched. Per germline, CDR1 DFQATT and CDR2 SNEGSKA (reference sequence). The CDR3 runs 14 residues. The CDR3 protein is CSALHRGRAYGYTF. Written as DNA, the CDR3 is TGCAGTGCACTACACAGGGGGCGAGCCTATGGCTACACCTTC.

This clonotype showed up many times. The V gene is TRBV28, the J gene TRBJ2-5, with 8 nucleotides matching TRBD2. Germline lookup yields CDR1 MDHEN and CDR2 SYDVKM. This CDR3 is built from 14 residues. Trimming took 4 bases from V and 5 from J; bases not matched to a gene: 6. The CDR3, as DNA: TGTGCCAGCAGTTCAGCGGGAGAGCGGGAGACCCAGTACTTC. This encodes CASSSAGERETQYF.

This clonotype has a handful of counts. The CDR3 DNA sequence: TGCGCCAGCAGCTTGGCAGGGACTAGCGGGACTGCTGTCCAAGAGACCCAGTACTTC. Amino acids: CASSLAGTSGTAVQETQYF. The chain carries TRBV5-1 and TRBJ2-5; TRBD2 agrees at 13 bases. The CDR3 totals 19 residues. J gave up 1 base and V 0 bases, and 9 bases lay outside the gene matches. Germline assignment: CDR1 SGHRS and CDR2 YFSETQ.

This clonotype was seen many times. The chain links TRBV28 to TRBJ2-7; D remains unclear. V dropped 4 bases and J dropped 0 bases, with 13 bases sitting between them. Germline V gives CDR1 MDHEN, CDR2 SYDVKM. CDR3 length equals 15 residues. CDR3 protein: CASSYPDSFSYEQYF. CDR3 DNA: TGTGCCAGCAGTTACCCTGACTCCTTCTCCTACGAGCAGTACTTC. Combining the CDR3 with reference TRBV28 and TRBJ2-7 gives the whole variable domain DVKVTQSSRYLVKRTGEKVFLECVQDMDHENMFWYRQDPGLGLRLIYFSYDVKMKEKGDIPEGYSVSREKKERFSLILESASTNQTSMYLCASSYPDSFSYEQYFGPGTRLTVT.

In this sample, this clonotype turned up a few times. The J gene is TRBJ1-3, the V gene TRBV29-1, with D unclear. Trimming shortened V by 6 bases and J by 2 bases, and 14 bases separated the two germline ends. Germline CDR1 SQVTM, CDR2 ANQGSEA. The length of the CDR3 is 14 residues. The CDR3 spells CSVSLLLAGNTIYF. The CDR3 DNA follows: TGCAGCGTCTCCCTCTTATTGGCTGGAAACACCATATATTTT.

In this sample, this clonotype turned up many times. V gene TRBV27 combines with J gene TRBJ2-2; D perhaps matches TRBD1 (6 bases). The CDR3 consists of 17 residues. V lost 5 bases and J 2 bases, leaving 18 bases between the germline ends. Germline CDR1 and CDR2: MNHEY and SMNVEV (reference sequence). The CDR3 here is CASSPHRDGRNTGELFF. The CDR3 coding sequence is TGTGCCAGCAGTCCCCACAGGGACGGTCGTAACACCGGGGAGCTGTTTTTT.

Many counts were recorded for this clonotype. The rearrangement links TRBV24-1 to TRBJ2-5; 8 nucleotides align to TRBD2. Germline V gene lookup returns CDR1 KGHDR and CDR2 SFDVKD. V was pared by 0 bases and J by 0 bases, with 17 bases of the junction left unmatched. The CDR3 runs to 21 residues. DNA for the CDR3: TGTGCCACCAGTGATTTGCATCCCGGTATAGCGGGATCGGGGTACCAAGAGACCCAGTACTTC. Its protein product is CATSDLHPGIAGSGYQETQYF.

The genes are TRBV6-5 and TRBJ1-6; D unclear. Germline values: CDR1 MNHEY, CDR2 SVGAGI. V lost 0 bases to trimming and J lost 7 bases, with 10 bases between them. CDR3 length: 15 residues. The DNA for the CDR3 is TGTGCCAGCAGTTACTCGATGACGGCAAATTCACCCCTCCACTTT. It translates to CASSYSMTANSPLHF.

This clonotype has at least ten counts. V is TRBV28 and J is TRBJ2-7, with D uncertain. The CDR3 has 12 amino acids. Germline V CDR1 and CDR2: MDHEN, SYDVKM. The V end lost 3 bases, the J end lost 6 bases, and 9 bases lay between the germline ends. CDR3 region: CASSFQIGEQYF. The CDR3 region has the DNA TGTGCCAGCAGTTTTCAGATCGGCGAGCAGTACTTC.

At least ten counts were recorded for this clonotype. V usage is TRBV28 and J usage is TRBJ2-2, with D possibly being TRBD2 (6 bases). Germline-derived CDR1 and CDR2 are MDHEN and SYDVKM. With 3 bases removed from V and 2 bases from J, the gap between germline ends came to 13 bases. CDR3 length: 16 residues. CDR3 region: CASSFFGGPNTGELFF. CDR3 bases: TGTGCCAGCAGTTTCTTCGGAGGGCCTAACACCGGGGAGCTGTTTTTT.

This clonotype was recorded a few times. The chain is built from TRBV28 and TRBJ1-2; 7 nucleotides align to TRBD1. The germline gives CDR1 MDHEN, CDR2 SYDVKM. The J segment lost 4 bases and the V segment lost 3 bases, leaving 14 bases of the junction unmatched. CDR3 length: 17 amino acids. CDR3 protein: CASSFPTGRGLSYGYTF. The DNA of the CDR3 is TGTGCCAGCAGTTTCCCCACCGGCAGGGGGTTATCCTATGGCTACACCTTC.

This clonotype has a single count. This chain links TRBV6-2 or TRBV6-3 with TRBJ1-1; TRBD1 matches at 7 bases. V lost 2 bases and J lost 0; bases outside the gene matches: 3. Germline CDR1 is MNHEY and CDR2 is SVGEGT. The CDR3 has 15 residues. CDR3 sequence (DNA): TGTGCCAGCAGTTACATGACAGGGTTGAACACTGAAGCTTTCTTT. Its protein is CASSYMTGLNTEAFF.

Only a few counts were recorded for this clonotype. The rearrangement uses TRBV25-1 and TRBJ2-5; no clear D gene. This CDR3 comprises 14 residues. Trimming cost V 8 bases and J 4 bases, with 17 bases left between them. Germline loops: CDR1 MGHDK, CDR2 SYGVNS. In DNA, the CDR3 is TGTGCCAGCGGTAACCACCTAGGCGGAGAGACCCAGTACTTC. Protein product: CASGNHLGGETQYF.

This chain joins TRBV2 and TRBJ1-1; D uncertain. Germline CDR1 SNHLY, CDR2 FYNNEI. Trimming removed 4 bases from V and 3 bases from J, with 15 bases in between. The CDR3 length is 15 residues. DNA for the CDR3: TGTGCCAGCAGTGTGCCAACCGGCAGGTACACTGAAGCTTTCTTT. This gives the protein CASSVPTGRYTEAFF.

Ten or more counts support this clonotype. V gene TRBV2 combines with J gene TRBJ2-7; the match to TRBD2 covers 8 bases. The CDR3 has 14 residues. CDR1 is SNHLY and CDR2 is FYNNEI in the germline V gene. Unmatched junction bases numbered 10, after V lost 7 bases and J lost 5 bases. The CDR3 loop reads CASTSVPGGNEQYF. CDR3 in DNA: TGTGCCAGCACGTCGGTACCGGGAGGGAACGAGCAGTACTTC.

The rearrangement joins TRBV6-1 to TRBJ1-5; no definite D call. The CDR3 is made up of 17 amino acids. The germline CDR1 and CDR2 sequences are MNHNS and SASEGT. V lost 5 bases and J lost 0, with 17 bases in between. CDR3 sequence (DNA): TGTGCCAGCAGTAGATACGCCCGAACATATAGCAATCAGCCCCAGCATTTT. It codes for CASSRYARTYSNQPQHF.

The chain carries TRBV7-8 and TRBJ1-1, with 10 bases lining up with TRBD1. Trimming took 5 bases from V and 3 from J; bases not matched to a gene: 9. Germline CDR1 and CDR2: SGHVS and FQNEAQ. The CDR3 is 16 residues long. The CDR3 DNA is TGTGCCAGCAGCCGACAGGGGGCTGGTTGGGACACTGAAGCTTTCTTT. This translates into CASSRQGAGWDTEAFF.

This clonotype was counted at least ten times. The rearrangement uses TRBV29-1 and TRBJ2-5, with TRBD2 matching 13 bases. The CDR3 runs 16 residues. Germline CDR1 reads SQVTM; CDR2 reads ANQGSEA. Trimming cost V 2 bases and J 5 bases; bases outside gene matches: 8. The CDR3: CSVESRGLAGWETQYF. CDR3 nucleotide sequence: TGCAGCGTTGAAAGTCGGGGACTAGCGGGATGGGAGACCCAGTACTTC. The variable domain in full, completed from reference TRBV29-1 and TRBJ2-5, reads SAVISQKPSRDICQRGTSLTIQCQVDSQVTMMFWYRQQPGQSLTLIATANQGSEATYESGFVIDKFPISRPNLTFSTLTVSNMSPEDSSIYLCSVESRGLAGWETQYFGPGTRLLVL.

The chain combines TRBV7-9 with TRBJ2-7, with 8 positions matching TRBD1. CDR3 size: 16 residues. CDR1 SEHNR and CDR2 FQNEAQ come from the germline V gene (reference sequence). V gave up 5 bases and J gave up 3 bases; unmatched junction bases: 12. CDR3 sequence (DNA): TGTGCCAGCAGCCGAAGAGTAGTACAGGGGGTCTACGAGCAGTACTTC. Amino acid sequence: CASSRRVVQGVYEQYF.